These 3 T cell receptor beta chains were sequenced from one sample in a study of blood T cells in healthy people across ages. The authors ran a second PCR of about 7 to 11 cycles using a sample-barcoded 5' primer and a J-beta primer mix. Via MiXCR, TCRdb re-called the 5' RACE reads, giving one row per CDR3 protein. Of about 1,400,000 distinct CDR3 sequences in the sample, roughly 40% were seen once. Sample: blood. All receptors come from a woman aged 18-29 years in good health.

This chain uses TRBV21-1 with TRBJ1-5. TRBV21-1 is shown as a pseudogene. This CDR3 is built from 17 residues. CDR3 sequence reads: CASSKRGPRDGNQPQHF. CDR3 in DNA: TGTGCCAGCAGCAAAAGGGGCCCTAGGGATGGCAATCAGCCCCAGCATTTT.

The chain uses TRBV6-5 and TRBJ2-3; 8 bases match TRBD1. The length of the CDR3 is 15 residues. Germline CDR1 and CDR2: MNHEY and SVGAGI. V shed 0 bases, J shed 5 bases, and the junction held 4 bases outside the gene matches. CDR3 bases: TGTGCCAGCAGTTACTCCCAGGGGGCGGTAGATACGCAGTATTTT. Residues: CASSYSQGAVDTQYF.

The chain has TRBV2 and TRBJ1-5; 8 bases are shared with TRBD1. J was trimmed by 1 base and V by 3 bases; bases with no gene match: 2. Germline loops: CDR1 SNHLY, CDR2 FYNNEI. The length of the CDR3 is 15 residues. CDR3 sequence reads: CASSEGQASNQPQHF. The CDR3 DNA follows: TGTGCCAGCAGTGAGGGACAGGCGAGCAATCAGCCCCAGCATTTT.